Following are 17 T cell receptor beta chains from one sample sequenced in a study of persistence of HIV-infected CD4 T cells. These receptors are not linked to any known antigen. The stimulus was lysate of CMV-infected fibroblasts, about 10 ug/mL. CD4+ T cells upregulating both CD40 ligand and CD69 were sorted as responding cells. The immunoSEQ assay was version 4, run in survey mode. The method was immunoSEQ multiplex PCR; TCRdb's version includes in-frame clones alone and lacks a portion of them. Of 5,500 to 8,500 clones listed, around three quarters are singletons. Sequenced here: CD4+ T cells sorted from PBMCs after approximately 20-hour stimulation, sampled from a patient who received antiretroviral therapy. Receptor source: an adult woman with HIV who was CMV-seropositive.

The chain has TRBV28 and TRBJ1-1; D ambiguous. V was trimmed by 3 bases and J by 10 bases, leaving 15 bases between them. This CDR3 comprises 13 residues. CDR1 is MDHEN and CDR2 is SYDVKM in the germline V gene. This chain's CDR3 is CASSFSSPPAAFF. The DNA for the CDR3 is TGTGCCAGCAGTTTTTCAAGCCCCCCGGCAGCTTTCTTT.

The chain uses TRBV5-1 and TRBJ2-3, with D unresolved. The germline CDR1 and CDR2 sequences are SGHRS and YFSETQ. Deletions cut 1 base from V and 3 bases from J, with 9 bases between. This CDR3 spans 14 amino acids. The CDR3 here is CASSLSPTTDTQYF. Here the CDR3 DNA reads TGCGCCAGCAGCTTGTCTCCGACAACAGATACGCAGTATTTT.

The table lists this clone with a count of one. V usage is TRBV7-9 and J usage is TRBJ2-5; no clear D. Germline CDR1 SEHNR, CDR2 FQNEAQ (reference sequence). This CDR3 has 12 amino acids. Trimming stripped 4 bases from V and 2 bases from J, with 5 bases between. The CDR3 region has the DNA TGTGCCAGCAGCTCGTCTCAAGAGACCCAGTACTTC. It is translated as CASSSSQETQYF.

The gene calls are TRBV7-7 and TRBJ1-3, with 8 bases that match TRBD1. The length of the CDR3 is 19 residues. J lost 0 bases, V lost 5 bases, and 15 bases had no gene match. CDR1 and CDR2 from the germline V gene are SSHAT and FNYEAQ (reference sequence). The CDR3 DNA is TGTGCCAGCAGCCGGGGGAGCGGACAGGGACGAGTCTCTGGAAACACCATATATTTT. Its translation: CASSRGSGQGRVSGNTIYF.

The CDR3 loop is CASSPRPTSAPGELFF. CDR3 nucleotide sequence: TGTGCCAGCAGCCCCCGCCCCACATCCGCCCCTGGGGAGCTGTTTTTT. The V call is TRBV3-1 (or the pseudogene TRBV3-2), the J call TRBJ2-2; D gene uncertain. In germline, CDR1 is LGHDT, CDR2 YNNKEL (reference sequence). Trimming stripped 4 bases from V and 8 bases from J, with 20 bases between. CDR3 length: 16 amino acids.

This clone appeared once. This chain connects TRBV6-1 to TRBJ1-4; D is unclear. The ends were cut back, 3 bases at V and 8 bases at J, with 10 bases in the middle. Germline CDR1 and CDR2: MNHNS and SASEGT. This CDR3 contains 13 residues. CDR3 sequence: CASSDWISEKLFF. The DNA for the CDR3 is TGTGCCAGCAGTGATTGGATATCGGAAAAACTGTTTTTT.

This sequence joins TRBV6-4 and TRBJ1-1, with 10 bases fitting TRBD1. The CDR3 totals 16 residues. V was clipped by 6 bases and J by 1 base; unmatched bases: 8. Germline V gene lookup returns CDR1 MRHNA and CDR2 SNTAGT. CDR3 bases: TGTGCCAGCAGAGCAGACAGGGGGCTAACGAACACTGAAGCTTTCTTT. It yields the protein CASRADRGLTNTEAFF.

The genes are TRBV6-5 and TRBJ1-1; D remains unclear. Trimming took 6 bases from V and 5 from J, leaving 19 bases between them. The CDR3 extends over 15 amino acids. Germline V gene lookup returns CDR1 MNHEY and CDR2 SVGAGI. CDR3 sequence reads: CASSRNPGVVTEAFF. The CDR3 DNA reads as TGTGCCAGCAGCCGGAATCCGGGCGTTGTTACTGAAGCTTTCTTT.

The chain recombines TRBV3-1 (or the pseudogene TRBV3-2) with TRBJ2-5; no clear D. The CDR3 sequence is 11 residues long. The germline V and J ends were trimmed by 1 base and 9 bases, with 6 bases remaining between them. The germline V gene encodes CDR1 LGHDT and CDR2 YNNKEL (reference sequence). This chain's CDR3 is CASSQGDAQYF. The CDR3 bases are TGTGCCAGCAGCCAAGGAGACGCCCAGTACTTC.

This chain joins TRBV30 and TRBJ1-1, with D unresolved. The CDR3 covers 15 residues. CDR1 GTSNPN and CDR2 SVGIG come from the germline V gene (reference sequence). Trimming shortened V by 0 bases and J by 4 bases, and 15 bases separated the two germline ends. This CDR3 is CAWSVRKGLGTEAFF. The CDR3 DNA follows: TGTGCCTGGAGTGTGAGGAAAGGGTTGGGCACTGAAGCTTTCTTT.

The chain uses TRBV2 and TRBJ2-6; D gene ambiguous. V gave up 0 bases and J gave up 0 bases, with 6 bases separating them. CDR1 SNHLY and CDR2 FYNNEI come from the germline V gene. The CDR3 sequence is 16 residues long. The CDR3 protein is CASSEAPASGANVLTF. CDR3 DNA: TGTGCCAGCAGTGAAGCGCCAGCCTCTGGGGCCAACGTCCTGACTTTC. Full variable domain (missing parts from reference TRBV2 and TRBJ2-6): EPEVTQTPSHQVTQMGQEVILRCVPISNHLYFYWYRQILGQKVEFLVSFYNNEISEKSEIFDDQFSVERPDGSNFTLKIRSTKLEDSAMYFCASSEAPASGANVLTFGAGSRLTVL.

This chain joins TRBV5-1 and TRBJ1-2, with 7 bases that match TRBD1. This CDR3 is built from 15 residues. J gave up 8 bases and V 0 bases, and 10 bases lay outside the gene matches. CDR1 and CDR2 (germline): SGHRS, YFSETQ. CDR3 region: CASSLGQGEVKGYTF. As DNA, the CDR3 is TGCGCCAGCAGCTTGGGGCAGGGGGAAGTGAAGGGCTACACCTTC.

The rearrangement links TRBV4-2 to TRBJ2-7, with a tentative D call TRBD2 (5 bases). V lost 10 bases and J lost 3, with 10 bases in between. The CDR3 extends over 11 amino acids. CDR1 is LGHNA, CDR2 YNFKEQ, per germline. The CDR3 coding sequence is TGTGCCAATGCGGGTTTCTACGAGCAGTACTTC. Translated, it gives CANAGFYEQYF.

This clone has just one count. This chain links TRBV15 with TRBJ1-1; 7 positions match TRBD1. The CDR3 runs 13 residues. The ends lost 5 bases at V and 6 bases at J; junction bases unmatched: 6. Germline CDR1 reads LNHNV; CDR2 reads YYDKDF (reference sequence). The CDR3 DNA reads as TGTGCCACCAGCTCAGGGGGTAAGTCTGAAGCTTTCTTT. Encoded protein: CATSSGGKSEAFF.

The chain joins TRBV9 to TRBJ2-1; a weak D match, TRBD1 (6 bases). V lost 2 bases, J lost 8 bases, and 11 bases lay in between. Germline assignment: CDR1 SGDLS and CDR2 YYNGEE. The CDR3 extends over 13 amino acids. The chain's CDR3 is CASSVTRGDEQFF. The CDR3 DNA reads TGTGCCAGCAGCGTGACCAGGGGCGATGAGCAGTTCTTC.

This clone came up once. This chain links TRBV27 with TRBJ2-2, with 9 bases aligning to TRBD1. Per germline, CDR1 MNHEY and CDR2 SMNVEV (reference sequence). V gave up 5 bases and J gave up 6 bases; unmatched junction bases: 1. The CDR3 extends over 13 amino acids. The CDR3 is CASSRDRAGELFF. The CDR3, as DNA: TGTGCCAGCAGTAGGGACAGGGCCGGGGAGCTGTTTTTT.

This clone appeared a single time. V and J are TRBV11-2 and TRBJ1-6; D perhaps matches TRBD1 (6 bases). The CDR3 is made up of 13 amino acids. The germline V gene encodes CDR1 SGHAT and CDR2 FQNNGV. CDR3 amino acids: CATTGAFSSPLHF. CDR3 coding DNA: TGTGCTACCACGGGGGCGTTTAGTTCACCCCTCCACTTT.